The entry below gives a single TCR beta chain sequence along with its context. Sequencing of TCR beta was performed on blood CD8+ and CD4+ T cells. This sample stems from a study of CD8 T cells in Susac syndrome. Trimming removed 2 bases at V and 2 bases at J, with 7 bases between. The CDR3 is 13 residues long. Per germline, CDR1 MNHEY and CDR2 SVGAGI. With random hexamers, reverse transcription was performed on 0.5 to 1 ug of RNA. TCRdb passed the immunoSEQ multiplex PCR reads through MiXCR, listing each CDR3 protein once. Found here are hundreds of thousands of distinct CDR3 sequences, 94% of them singletons; the top ten hold 0.15% to 0.2%.

This rearrangement joins TRBV6-5 to TRBJ2-7; D is unclear. Sequencing was done on a sample of CD4+ T cells from PBMCs. This TCR was sampled from a human donor with Susac syndrome. The CDR3 is CASSYLSTYEQYF. The DNA of the CDR3 is TGTGCCAGCAGTTACCTGTCTACCTACGAGCAGTACTTC.